The source of this TCR beta chain is a study of cytomegalovirus exposure and HLA in healthy donors. Both 60 Vbeta primers and 13 Jbeta primers went into the PCR. TCRdb's table, derived via immunoSEQ multiplex PCR, lists solely in-frame clones and lacks some. Of under 200,000 clones listed, almost 85% are singletons. The CDR3 loop spans 15 amino acids. Trimming left V 5 bases short and J 2 bases short, with 15 bases between. CDR1 LNHDA and CDR2 SQIVND come from the germline V gene (reference sequence). On this clone: Its target is unknown.

Overall study findings and caveats: TCR beta V- and J-gene trimming, according to a later analysis, was linked to a missense DCLRE1C variant.

This clonotype was obtained from a young man in good health and CMV-seronegative. The chain carries TRBV19 and TRBJ1-2; TRBD1 might be the D (5 bases). Sequenced material: PBMCs. Written as DNA, the CDR3 is TGTGCCAGTAGTCCCCTCGGTGGGGGGAACTATGGCTACACCTTC. Translating gives CASSPLGGGNYGYTF.